These 24 T cell receptor beta chains share one sample of origin, sequenced in a study of PD-L1 blockade in urothelial cancer. Indicated time point: peripheral blood 6 weeks after treatment start. Some clones are missing from TCRdb's copy, which holds only in-frame ones; the method was immunoSEQ multiplex PCR. The data show about 27,000 clones, 82% seen once. The sequencing here drew on PBMCs, taken around atezolizumab (anti-PD-L1) treatment. The source of these receptors is a man between 70 and 80 years old with urothelial cancer.

The CDR3 is CASSLRTSGSGGEQFF. CDR3 DNA: TGCGCCAGCAGCCTAAGGACTAGCGGGAGTGGAGGCGAGCAGTTCTTC. The gene calls are TRBV4-3 and TRBJ2-1; 13 positions match TRBD2. The germline CDR1 and CDR2 sequences are LGHNA and YSLEER. The CDR3 has 16 amino acids. With V trimmed by 4 bases and J by 10 bases, 10 bases remained unmatched.

CDR3 protein: CAITAGENEQFF. In nucleotides, the CDR3 is TGTGCCATCACGGCGGGAGAGAATGAGCAGTTCTTC. The chain links TRBV10-3 to TRBJ2-1; TRBD2 matches at 7 bases. Germline V lookup: CDR1 ENHRY, CDR2 SYGVKD. Unmatched junction bases numbered 4, after V lost 7 bases and J lost 7 bases. This CDR3 region has 12 residues.

The V call is TRBV27, the J call TRBJ1-2, with TRBD1 matching over 9 bases. The CDR3 consists of 15 residues. J gave up 0 bases and V 3 bases, and 2 bases lay outside the gene matches. CDR1 is MNHEY, CDR2 SMNVEV, per germline (reference sequence). Here the CDR3 DNA reads TGTGCCAGCAGTTTTGGGACAGGGTCTAACTATGGCTACACCTTC. Encoded protein: CASSFGTGSNYGYTF.

The V call is TRBV2, the J call TRBJ2-3, with 12 bases fitting TRBD2. CDR1 and CDR2 from the germline V gene are SNHLY and FYNNEI. The CDR3 has 17 amino acids. Losses at the gene ends were 3 bases for V and 3 bases for J; bases not matched to a gene: 7. CDR3 region: CASSESASGRDTDTQYF. Written as DNA, the CDR3 is TGTGCCAGCAGTGAGTCAGCTAGCGGGAGGGATACAGATACGCAGTATTTT. Filled out from reference TRBV2 and TRBJ2-3, the complete variable domain reads EPEVTQTPSHQVTQMGQEVILRCVPISNHLYFYWYRQILGQKVEFLVSFYNNEISEKSEIFDDQFSVERPDGSNFTLKIRSTKLEDSAMYFCASSESASGRDTDTQYFGPGTRLTVL.

J is TRBJ2-1 and V is TRBV11-1, with D possibly being TRBD2 (5 bases). V was clipped by 3 bases and J by 0 bases, with 15 bases between them. The CDR3 loop spans 17 amino acids. The germline CDR1 and CDR2 sequences are SGHAT and FQDESV (reference sequence). CDR3 coding DNA: TGTGCCAGCAGCTTGAGTACTAGATATAGCTCCTACAATGAGCAGTTCTTC. Amino acids: CASSLSTRYSSYNEQFF.

V usage is TRBV5-8 and J usage is TRBJ2-7; 7 nucleotides agree with TRBD1. The V gene end was trimmed by 2 bases and the J gene end by 8 bases; junction bases not matched to a gene: 13. This CDR3 is 15 amino acids long. The V gene's germline CDR1 is SGHTS and CDR2 YDEGEE. CDR3 sequence (DNA): TGTGCCAGCAGCTTTGAAAAGGGACAGCGAGCGCAGCAGTACTTC. It specifies CASSFEKGQRAQQYF.

CDR3 residues: CASIGRQGESYTF. CDR3 nucleotide sequence: TGTGCCAGCATCGGACGCCAGGGGGAAAGCTACACCTTC. The chain links TRBV7-2 to TRBJ1-2; 7 nucleotides match TRBD1. The CDR3 extends over 13 amino acids. From germline, CDR1 is SGHTA and CDR2 FQGNSA. V dropped 7 bases and J dropped 9; count of bases not matched to a gene: 11. Variable domain in full (rest from reference TRBV7-2 and TRBJ1-2): GAGVSQSPSNKVTEKGKDVELRCDPISGHTALYWYRQSLGQGLEFLIYFQGNSAPDKSGLPSDRFSAERTGGSVSTLTIQRTQQEDSAVYLCASIGRQGESYTFGSGTRLTVV.

The V and J genes are TRBV5-1 and TRBJ1-3; D gene uncertain. CDR3 length: 15 amino acids. V shed 0 bases and J shed 2 bases, with 9 bases lying between them. Germline loops: CDR1 SGHRS, CDR2 YFSETQ. CDR3 DNA sequence: TGCGCCAGCAGCTTGGCAACAGACCCTGGAAACACCATATATTTT. It specifies CASSLATDPGNTIYF.

This clone was recorded only once. V is TRBV4-2 and J is TRBJ2-1, with 7 bases aligning to TRBD2. This CDR3 has 19 residues. V shed 0 bases, J shed 9 bases, and the junction held 20 bases outside the gene matches. CDR1 is LGHNA and CDR2 is YNFKEQ in the germline V gene. The CDR3 is CASSQDPEGAGIGWGEQFF. The CDR3 nucleotides are TGTGCCAGCAGCCAAGATCCAGAAGGAGCGGGAATTGGTTGGGGTGAGCAGTTCTTC.

The J gene is TRBJ1-5, the V gene TRBV2; 10 bases are shared with TRBD1. This CDR3 region has 16 residues. CDR1 and CDR2 (germline): SNHLY, FYNNEI. V shed 2 bases, J shed 5 bases, and the junction held 6 bases outside the gene matches. The CDR3, as DNA: TGTGCCAGCAGTGAAACGGCGGGACAGGGGCATCAGCCCCAGCATTTT. Its translation is CASSETAGQGHQPQHF.

V gene TRBV11-2 combines with J gene TRBJ2-3, with 7 positions matching TRBD1. Looked up from germline, CDR1 is SGHAT and CDR2 is FQNNGV. Losses at the gene ends were 0 bases for V and 14 bases for J; bases not matched to a gene: 11. This CDR3 spans 14 amino acids. The CDR3 region has the DNA TGTGCCAGCAGCTTAGAAAGGAGACAGGGTGTGCGGTATTTT. Its protein product is CASSLERRQGVRYF.

The CDR3 DNA is TGTGCCAGCAGCTCCGGACTATTAGACGAGCAGTACTTC. Amino acids: CASSSGLLDEQYF. The chain carries TRBV11-2 and TRBJ2-7, with TRBD2 as a possible D gene (6 bases). Germline V gives CDR1 SGHAT, CDR2 FQNNGV. Between the trimmed V and J ends, which lost 4 bases and 5 bases, there was a span of 12 bases. The CDR3 covers 13 residues.

The chain carries TRBV7-2 and TRBJ2-1, with D hard to call. V lost 1 base to trimming and J lost 8 bases, with 6 bases between them. CDR3 size: 12 residues. Germline CDR1 SGHTA, CDR2 FQGNSA. CDR3 in DNA: TGTGCCAGCAGCTTAGTGTTATATGAGCAGTTCTTC. Translated, it gives CASSLVLYEQFF.

The chain uses TRBV2 and TRBJ2-3, with 8 bases lining up with TRBD1. The CDR3 sequence is 15 residues long. Germline V gene data show CDR1 as SNHLY and CDR2 as FYNNEI. After removal of 4 bases from V and 0 bases from J, the junction contained 3 bases not matched to a gene. In DNA form, the CDR3 reads TGTGCCAGCAGTGGACAGGGGACTAGCACAGATACGCAGTATTTT. It encodes CASSGQGTSTDTQYF.

The sample holds one count of this clone. The chain uses TRBV5-1 and TRBJ1-2; 8 nucleotides match TRBD1. CDR3 length equals 13 residues. The V gene's germline CDR1 is SGHRS and CDR2 YFSETQ. V lost 3 bases and J lost 7; bases outside the gene matches: 5. CDR3 loop: CASSSVQGGGYTF. CDR3 sequence (DNA): TGCGCCAGCAGCTCGGTACAGGGGGGTGGCTACACCTTC.

The V call is TRBV9, the J call TRBJ2-4; D is ambiguous. Germline CDR1 reads SGDLS; CDR2 reads YYNGEE. Trimming cost V 3 bases and J 0 bases, with 13 bases left between them. The CDR3 extends over 16 amino acids. CDR3 coding DNA: TGTGCCAGCAGCGAAACTTTGAACGGAGCCAAAAACATTCAGTACTTC. Protein sequence: CASSETLNGAKNIQYF.

The chain employs TRBV9 and TRBJ2-7; 10 bases map to TRBD1. Germline V gene data show CDR1 as SGDLS and CDR2 as YYNGEE. The CDR3 extends over 15 amino acids. Losses at the gene ends were 0 bases for V and 5 bases for J; bases not matched to a gene: 5. CDR3: CASSVEDRGTNEQYF. The CDR3 coding sequence is TGTGCCAGCAGCGTAGAGGACAGGGGGACCAACGAGCAGTACTTC.

V is TRBV5-1 and J is TRBJ2-2; 7 positions agree with TRBD1. The CDR3 contains 13 residues. Germline CDR1 reads SGHRS; CDR2 reads YFSETQ. V was clipped by 3 bases and J by 9 bases; unmatched bases: 5. CDR3 sequence: CASSSGQNWELFF. CDR3 DNA: TGCGCCAGCAGCTCGGGACAGAATTGGGAGCTGTTTTTT.

The chain is built from TRBV7-9 and TRBJ1-5; 8 bases agree with TRBD1. V trimming: 0 bases; J trimming: 3 bases; junction bases outside the gene matches: 4. Per germline, CDR1 SEHNR and CDR2 FQNEAQ (reference sequence). The CDR3 length is 16 residues. CDR3 in DNA: TGTGCCAGCAGCTTAGCTGGGACAGGCTACAATCAGCCCCAGCATTTT. The encoded protein is CASSLAGTGYNQPQHF.

The chain couples TRBV2 to TRBJ2-1, with TRBD2 identical over 8 bases. Germline V gene sequence: CDR1 SNHLY, CDR2 FYNNEI. The CDR3 spans 13 residues. V lost 0 bases, J lost 15 bases, and 7 bases stayed unmatched. The CDR3 sequence is CASSEARSGRGFF. The CDR3 nucleotides read TGTGCCAGCAGTGAAGCGCGCAGCGGGAGAGGGTTCTTC.

The rearrangement links TRBV7-2 to TRBJ2-5, with 7 bases fitting TRBD2. The germline V gene has CDR1 SGHTA and CDR2 FQGNSA. Trimming took 5 bases from V and 6 from J; bases not matched to a gene: 12. The length of the CDR3 is 15 residues. The CDR3 nucleotides are TGTGCCAGCAGCCCGGGGGGTAGCGGGTTGAAGACCCAGTACTTC. This gives the protein CASSPGGSGLKTQYF.

V and J are TRBV4-1 and TRBJ2-3; TRBD2 matches 9 bases. Trimming cost V 0 bases and J 2 bases; bases outside gene matches: 6. Germline CDR1 MGHRA, CDR2 YSYEKL. The CDR3 is made up of 17 amino acids. The CDR3 DNA follows: TGCGCCAGCAGCCAAGAAAAGCTAGCGGGATCCACAGATACGCAGTATTTT. Translation gives CASSQEKLAGSTDTQYF.

The V and J genes are TRBV7-8 and TRBJ1-5; 7 bases align to TRBD1. This CDR3 has 18 amino acids. V was clipped by 3 bases and J by 0 bases; unmatched bases: 11. CDR1 SGHVS and CDR2 FQNEAQ come from the germline V gene. CDR3 nucleotide sequence: TGTGCCAGCAGCTTGAACCGGGACAGCGCCTATAGCAATCAGCCCCAGCATTTT. This sequence encodes CASSLNRDSAYSNQPQHF.

The chain carries TRBV4-3 and TRBJ2-1; D is unresolved. The germline V and J ends were trimmed by 4 bases and 8 bases, with 15 bases remaining between them. Per the germline V gene, CDR1 is LGHNA and CDR2 is YSLEER. This CDR3 is built from 14 residues. For the CDR3, the DNA is TGCGCCAGCAGCCCGAATGGGCCACCCGATGAGCAGTTCTTC. The encoded protein is CASSPNGPPDEQFF.